This T cell receptor (beta chain) was recovered during a study of cytomegalovirus exposure and HLA in healthy donors. Study as a whole: HLA-typed donors were the source of about 85 million unique TCRs held in an early data release.

Germline CDR1 SGHRS, CDR2 YFSETQ. CDR3 length: 16 residues. The V and J ends lost 2 bases and 6 bases, in that order; junction bases with no gene match: 6. With regard to this clone: The antigen remains undetermined.

The study's findings and limits: Investigators reported 150 to 200 TCR beta chains as tied to cytomegalovirus. Despite most TCR sequences being rare, some public TCRs occurred in many donors. For presence/absence analyses, sequencing depth was assumed to be roughly uniform across donors.

The PCR used 60 Vbeta and 13 Jbeta primers. Profiling relied on immunoSEQ multiplex PCR, and the TCRdb table lists in-frame clones only, not all of them. The sample carries about 120,000 clones, around two thirds recorded once. The chain joins TRBV5-1 to TRBJ1-6, with 9 bases aligning to TRBD1. Sequencing used PBMCs. This receptor was identified in a woman in her thirties or forties in good health and CMV-seropositive. CDR3 region: CASSFGGTGSNSPLHF. The CDR3 region has the DNA TGCGCCAGCAGCTTCGGGGGGACAGGGAGTAATTCACCCCTCCACTTT.